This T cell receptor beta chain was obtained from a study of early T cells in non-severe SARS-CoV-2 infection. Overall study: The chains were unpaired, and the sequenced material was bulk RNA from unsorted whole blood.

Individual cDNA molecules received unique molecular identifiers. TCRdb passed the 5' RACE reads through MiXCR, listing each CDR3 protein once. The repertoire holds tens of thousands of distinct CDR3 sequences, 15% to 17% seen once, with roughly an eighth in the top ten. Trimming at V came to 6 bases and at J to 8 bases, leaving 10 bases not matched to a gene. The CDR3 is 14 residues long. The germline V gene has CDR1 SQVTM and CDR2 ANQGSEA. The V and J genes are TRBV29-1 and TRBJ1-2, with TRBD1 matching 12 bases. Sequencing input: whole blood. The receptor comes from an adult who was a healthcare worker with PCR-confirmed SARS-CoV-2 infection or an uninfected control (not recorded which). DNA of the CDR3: TGCAGCGTCCGCCCGGGACAGGGGGCTAGCGGCTACACCTTC. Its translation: CSVRPGQGASGYTF.